This T cell receptor beta chain was sequenced in a study of T cell clusters in autoimmune cytopenias (dated by TCRdb to the late 2010s). For the wider study: The median TRB sequencing depth was more than 40,000 reads per sample, and the median number of distinct TRB clonotypes was around 2,300 per sample. In autoimmune cytopenia patients, peripheral blood TRB and IGH repertoires were sequenced during active disease and over treatment follow-up, together with healthy, CLL and autoimmune hepatitis controls. The goal of the study was to determine whether autoimmune cytopenia patients have a disease-specific immune repertoire signature that could serve as a blood-based biomarker. On the study overall, not on this receptor specifically: TRB repertoire shifts, with less even repertoires in secondary cytopenia and CLL, mostly reflected lymphoma bias rather than autoimmunity. The T cell clusters were defined in silico only, and their functional role remained to be validated experimentally. The GLIPH analysis suggested a lack of physiological T cell clusters in primary autoimmune cytopenia patients, since a few dozen clusters were exclusive to healthy donors whereas under 20 were exclusive to patients. The cluster-lack signature was not seen for secondary cytopenia versus CLL, apparently masked by the dominant lymphoma-associated repertoire. Almost three-fold more exclusive TRB clusters were observed in healthy donors than in active autoimmune hepatitis patients, consistent with an autoimmunity-wide signature.

The CDR1 and CDR2 encoded by the germline V gene are SGHRS and YFSETQ. The CDR3 sequence holds 18 residues, the cysteine and phenylalanine included. Only the protein is available. TRB rearrangements were amplified by multiplex PCR using a touch-down protocol with TRB-A and TRB-B primer pools mixed in one tube. Illumina adapters and sample indices were attached to the amplicons through two consecutive PCR reactions using Phusion HS II polymerase. After gel purification with the NucleoSpin Gel and PCR Clean-up kit, the amplicons were quantified by Qubit and checked for quality on an Agilent 2100 Bioanalyzer. Sequencing of the libraries was done on an Illumina MiSeq with paired-end, single-indexed, 600-cycle runs. In the paper's pipeline: MiXCR version 2.1.12 with the default MiXCR reference library was used to align and assemble TRB reads. A clone was defined by each unique CDR3 nucleotide sequence, and the analysis included only productive sequences with two or more reads. Alpha-parameterized diversity profiles (alpha 0 to 5), including the Shannon (alpha 1) and Simpson (alpha 2) indices, were computed with an R script to assess repertoire diversity. The tcR package was used to compute combinatorial TRB VJ usage, which was then compared between cohorts by principal component analysis with ade4. Using GLIPH, TCRbeta CDR3s were clustered on pairs of cohorts matched for age and read depth, and a Wilcoxon test was used to compare cluster frequencies. Each CDR3 protein sequence appears as one entry after TCRdb reprocessed the reads, and no DNA is included. TCRdb's processing, not the authors' own work, is the source of the V and J calls. This specimen's table enumerates 4,000 to 5,000 distinct CDR3 sequences. The biggest ten clones account for around 19% of the sample.

Each sample's TRB amplification started from around 230 ng of peripheral blood genomic DNA, which corresponds to tens of thousands of genome equivalents. This clonotype is medium-sized (0.01 to 0.1%) by its frequency; no count is available. Its cognate antigen has yet to be identified. The rearranged segments are TRBV5-1 and TRBJ2-7; the TCRdb D gene call, TRBD2, has no DNA to confirm it. The clonotype was recovered from a human donor with an autoimmune cytopenia or autoimmune hepatitis (not recorded which). Specimen: peripheral blood. The CDR3 is CASSLAGRGALSSYEQYF.